This T cell receptor (beta chain) was captured in a study of shared clonotypes between healthy human individuals. Trimming cost V 7 bases and J 5 bases, with 13 bases left between them. Germline V lookup: CDR1 SQVTM, CDR2 ANQGSEA. This CDR3 region has 12 residues. Every contributor of samples was a Caucasian grown-up residing in Nashville, Tennessee. This clone was recorded only once. Running of the assay took place at deep level. TCRdb's copy holds only in-frame clones and misses some; the assay was immunoSEQ multiplex PCR. The sample holds 520,000 or so clones, roughly 78% seen once. The source of this sequence is a woman aged 40 to 49 in good health. Some clones in this sample may be carry-over from other donors' samples. The sequencing sample was made of PBMCs. This rearrangement joins TRBV29-1 to TRBJ2-3, with D possibly matching TRBD1 (6 bases). CDR3: CSARTDGDTQYF. DNA of the CDR3: TGCAGCGCCCGGACAGACGGAGATACGCAGTATTTT.